The T cell receptor (beta chain) described here comes from a study of cytomegalovirus exposure and HLA in healthy donors. Study observations and caveats: TCR beta V segments were, for the most part, productive about 87% or about 30% of the time in an earlier analysis. The analysis excluded some indistinguishable V segments, including TRBV6-2 and TRBV6-3.

PCR primers comprised 60 Vbeta and 13 Jbeta primers. Produced via immunoSEQ multiplex PCR; TCRdb's table is partial and in-frame only. The table has about 130,000 clones, approximately 80% seen once. The trim removed 6 bases at V and 12 bases at J, leaving 9 bases unmatched. The CDR3 covers 13 residues. The germline V gene has CDR1 SGHVS and CDR2 FNYEAQ. A note on this clone: The antigen remains undetermined.

The receptor was derived from a male donor in good health and CMV-seropositive. The chain employs TRBV7-6 and TRBJ2-1; 9 bases align to TRBD2. Input material: PBMCs. CDR3 in DNA: TGTGCCAGCAGGGTAGCGGGAGTCTTACGGCAGTTCTTC. Translation: CASRVAGVLRQFF.